These T cell receptor beta chains were read from a single sample in a study of T cell responses to AZD1222 COVID-19 vaccine. Only in-frame clones appear in the TCRdb table, and some are missing; sequencing was by immunoSEQ multiplex PCR. The sample lists approximately 150,000 clones, around 90% occurring once. The specimen was peripheral blood, collected on day 0 of AZD1222 vaccination. Receptors originate from an adult in good health. Each CDR3 is given with its conserved first and last residue. A D gene is named only where the DNA matches it firmly. For some rows the clone size is stated as once, few or many, or as a class when expanded; others skip it.

V gene: TRBV6-5; clone size: few; D gene: .; J gene: TRBJ2-7; CDR3 protein: CASSYTWAPQPYEQYF; CDR3 DNA: TGTGCCAGCAGTTACACTTGGGCACCTCAACCCTACGAGCAGTACTTC
V gene: TRBV4-1; clone size: .; D gene: TRBD1; J gene: TRBJ2-5; CDR3 protein: CASSQPGQEAETQYF; CDR3 DNA: TGCGCCAGCAGCCAGCCGGGACAGGAGGCCGAGACCCAGTACTTC
V gene: TRBV19; clone size: .; D gene: .; J gene: TRBJ2-1; CDR3 protein: CASSWRSSYNEQFF; CDR3 DNA: TGTGCCAGTAGTTGGAGGAGCTCCTACAATGAGCAGTTCTTC
V gene: TRBV2; clone size: .; D gene: TRBD1; J gene: TRBJ1-2; CDR3 protein: CASSSDRGGGYTF; CDR3 DNA: TGTGCCAGCAGTAGCGACAGGGGCGGCGGCTACACCTTC
V gene: TRBV19; clone size: once; D gene: .; J gene: TRBJ1-6; CDR3 protein: CASRDSLYNSPLHF; CDR3 DNA: TGTGCCAGTAGGGACAGTCTCTATAATTCACCCCTCCACTTT
V gene: TRBV6-5; clone size: .; D gene: .; J gene: TRBJ2-1; CDR3 protein: CATHLVGSDYNEQFF; CDR3 DNA: TGTGCCACCCACCTTGTTGGCTCCGACTACAATGAGCAGTTCTTC
V gene: TRBV14; clone size: .; D gene: TRBD1; J gene: TRBJ2-7; CDR3 protein: CASSPRGQGIVEQYF; CDR3 DNA: TGTGCCAGCAGCCCTCGTGGACAGGGGATCGTCGAGCAGTACTTC
V gene: TRBV12-3/TRBV12-4; clone size: .; D gene: .; J gene: TRBJ1-1; CDR3 protein: CASSLEKPEAFF; CDR3 DNA: TGTGCCAGCAGTTTAGAGAAGCCTGAAGCTTTCTTT
V gene: TRBV3-1/TRBV3-2; clone size: .; D gene: TRBD1; J gene: TRBJ1-1; CDR3 protein: CASSPRTGGGGAFF; CDR3 DNA: TGTGCCAGCAGCCCTAGGACAGGGGGCGGAGGAGCTTTCTTT
V gene: TRBV6-5; clone size: once; D gene: TRBD2; J gene: TRBJ2-3; CDR3 protein: CASQRTSGVVTQYF; CDR3 DNA: TGTGCCAGCCAAAGGACTAGCGGTGTTGTTACGCAGTATTTT
V gene: TRBV2; clone size: once; D gene: TRBD2; J gene: TRBJ2-1; CDR3 protein: CASRTGLAGGNEQFF; CDR3 DNA: TGTGCCAGCAGAACGGGACTAGCGGGAGGCAATGAGCAGTTCTTC
V gene: TRBV6-5; clone size: .; D gene: .; J gene: TRBJ2-1; CDR3 protein: CASADYNEQFF; CDR3 DNA: TGTGCCAGCGCAGACTACAATGAGCAGTTCTTC
V gene: TRBV4-2; clone size: .; D gene: TRBD2; J gene: TRBJ2-3; CDR3 protein: CASSQDRSGGGTDTQYF; CDR3 DNA: TGTGCCAGCAGCCAAGATCGGAGCGGGGGCGGCACAGATACGCAGTATTTT
V gene: TRBV20-1; clone size: .; D gene: .; J gene: TRBJ2-1; CDR3 protein: CSQGVDEQFF; CDR3 DNA: TGCAGTCAGGGTGTCGATGAGCAGTTCTTC
V gene: TRBV7-8; clone size: .; D gene: .; J gene: TRBJ1-5; CDR3 protein: CASSHYNQPQHF; CDR3 DNA: TGTGCCAGCAGCCACTATAATCAGCCCCAGCATTTT
V gene: TRBV4-2; clone size: .; D gene: .; J gene: TRBJ1-5; CDR3 protein: CASSQVLHQPQHF; CDR3 DNA: TGTGCCAGCAGCCAAGTACTACATCAGCCCCAGCATTTT
V gene: TRBV15; clone size: .; D gene: .; J gene: TRBJ2-7; CDR3 protein: CATSRPSNPRSDEQYF; CDR3 DNA: TGTGCCACCAGCAGACCCTCGAACCCCAGGTCCGACGAGCAGTACTTC
V gene: TRBV7-2; clone size: once; D gene: .; J gene: TRBJ2-3; CDR3 protein: CASSLAGAFSTDTQYF; CDR3 DNA: TGTGCCAGCAGCTTAGCGGGGGCTTTTAGCACAGATACGCAGTATTTT
V gene: TRBV7-8; clone size: .; D gene: .; J gene: TRBJ2-3; CDR3 protein: CASSLAELGDTQYF; CDR3 DNA: TGTGCCAGCAGCTTAGCGGAGCTAGGAGATACGCAGTATTTT
V gene: TRBV7-9; clone size: .; D gene: .; J gene: TRBJ1-1; CDR3 protein: CASSLAGRDTEAFF; CDR3 DNA: TGTGCCAGCAGCTTAGCAGGGAGGGACACTGAAGCTTTCTTT
V gene: TRBV18; clone size: .; D gene: TRBD1; J gene: TRBJ2-7; CDR3 protein: CASSPAGTGAYEQYF; CDR3 DNA: TGTGCCAGCTCACCGGCCGGGACAGGGGCCTACGAGCAGTACTTC
V gene: TRBV30; clone size: .; D gene: .; J gene: TRBJ1-4; CDR3 protein: CAWSVHGGSNEKLFF; CDR3 DNA: TGTGCCTGGAGTGTACACGGCGGTTCTAATGAAAAACTGTTTTTT
V gene: TRBV6-5; clone size: .; D gene: .; J gene: TRBJ1-5; CDR3 protein: CASSFDRNQPQHF; CDR3 DNA: TGTGCCAGCAGCTTTGACAGAAATCAGCCCCAGCATTTT
V gene: TRBV30; clone size: .; D gene: .; J gene: TRBJ1-2; CDR3 protein: CAWRRTGINYGYTF; CDR3 DNA: TGTGCCTGGAGGAGAACAGGGATTAACTATGGCTACACCTTC
V gene: TRBV29-1; clone size: .; D gene: .; J gene: TRBJ1-1; CDR3 protein: CSVTDLAVPEAFF; CDR3 DNA: TGCAGCGTGACGGACCTAGCGGTACCTGAAGCTTTCTTT
V gene: TRBV7-2; clone size: .; D gene: TRBD1; J gene: TRBJ1-2; CDR3 protein: CASSQGQAWGGYTF; CDR3 DNA: TGTGCCAGCAGCCAGGGACAGGCGTGGGGTGGCTACACCTTC
V gene: TRBV19; clone size: .; D gene: .; J gene: TRBJ1-1; CDR3 protein: CASRPGRGTEAFF; CDR3 DNA: TGTGCCAGTAGGCCCGGTCGGGGCACTGAAGCTTTCTTT
V gene: TRBV11-3; clone size: .; D gene: .; J gene: TRBJ2-3; CDR3 protein: CASSQTLDTQYF; CDR3 DNA: TGTGCCAGCAGCCAGACACTAGATACGCAGTATTTT
V gene: TRBV5-6; clone size: .; D gene: TRBD2; J gene: TRBJ2-7; CDR3 protein: CASSLISGSRSEQYF; CDR3 DNA: TGTGCCAGCAGCTTGATTAGCGGGAGTCGTAGTGAGCAGTACTTC
V gene: TRBV2; clone size: .; D gene: TRBD1; J gene: TRBJ1-1; CDR3 protein: CASSERGQGTAFF; CDR3 DNA: TGTGCCAGCAGTGAACGGGGACAGGGAACAGCTTTCTTT
V gene: TRBV9; clone size: .; D gene: .; J gene: TRBJ2-6; CDR3 protein: CASSPRASGANVLTF; CDR3 DNA: TGTGCCAGCAGCCCTCGGGCCTCTGGGGCCAACGTCCTGACTTTC
V gene: TRBV11-2; clone size: .; D gene: .; J gene: TRBJ1-2; CDR3 protein: CASSLDRQASNYGYTF; CDR3 DNA: TGTGCCAGCAGCTTAGATCGACAGGCCTCTAACTATGGCTACACCTTC
V gene: TRBV9; clone size: .; D gene: .; J gene: TRBJ1-3; CDR3 protein: CASSVESEGTYRENTIYF; CDR3 DNA: TGTGCCAGCAGCGTAGAATCCGAGGGGACCTACCGTGAAAACACCATATATTTT
V gene: TRBV7-8; clone size: .; D gene: TRBD1; J gene: TRBJ1-1; CDR3 protein: CASSKQRTGYTEAFF; CDR3 DNA: TGTGCCAGCAGCAAACAGAGGACAGGATACACTGAAGCTTTCTTT
V gene: TRBV29-1; clone size: once; D gene: TRBD1; J gene: TRBJ2-7; CDR3 protein: CSVEPGVAGGKQYF; CDR3 DNA: TGCAGCGTTGAGCCAGGGGTCGCAGGGGGTAAGCAGTACTTC
V gene: TRBV9; clone size: once; D gene: .; J gene: TRBJ2-2; CDR3 protein: CASSPWVNTGELFF; CDR3 DNA: TGTGCCAGCAGCCCCTGGGTTAACACCGGGGAGCTGTTTTTT
V gene: TRBV5-1; clone size: .; D gene: TRBD2; J gene: TRBJ2-3; CDR3 protein: CASRPLAGGTDTQYF; CDR3 DNA: TGCGCCAGCAGACCGCTAGCGGGGGGCACAGATACGCAGTATTTT
V gene: TRBV5-1; clone size: .; D gene: .; J gene: TRBJ2-3; CDR3 protein: CASSLAFVTDTQYF; CDR3 DNA: TGCGCCAGCAGCTTGGCCTTCGTTACAGATACGCAGTATTTT
V gene: TRBV29-1; clone size: .; D gene: .; J gene: TRBJ1-1; CDR3 protein: CSVETQRRSLYTEAFF; CDR3 DNA: TGCAGCGTTGAAACACAGCGCCGGAGTTTGTACACTGAAGCTTTCTTT
V gene: TRBV18; clone size: .; D gene: .; J gene: TRBJ2-2; CDR3 protein: CASSPRDTGELFF; CDR3 DNA: TGTGCCAGCTCACCACGGGATACCGGGGAGCTGTTTTTT
V gene: TRBV19; clone size: .; D gene: .; J gene: TRBJ1-6; CDR3 protein: CASSIGQGFRSPLHF; CDR3 DNA: TGTGCCAGTAGTATAGGGCAGGGGTTTCGTTCACCCCTCCACTTT
V gene: TRBV10-1; clone size: .; D gene: .; J gene: TRBJ2-1; CDR3 protein: CASTPYLLLPYNEQFF; CDR3 DNA: TGCGCCAGCACGCCTTATTTGCTACTCCCCTACAATGAGCAGTTCTTC
V gene: TRBV5-5; clone size: once; D gene: .; J gene: TRBJ2-5; CDR3 protein: CASSGQGNLGETQYF; CDR3 DNA: TGTGCCAGCAGTGGCCAGGGGAATCTGGGAGAGACCCAGTACTTC
V gene: TRBV5-1; clone size: few; D gene: TRBD1; J gene: TRBJ1-2; CDR3 protein: CASSLTLGQATLYTF; CDR3 DNA: TGCGCCAGCAGCTTGACGCTAGGACAGGCGACTCTCTACACCTTC
V gene: TRBV3-1/TRBV3-2; clone size: .; D gene: TRBD2; J gene: TRBJ2-1; CDR3 protein: CASSQDRRGAYNEQFF; CDR3 DNA: TGTGCCAGCAGCCAAGACCGGCGGGGGGCCTACAATGAGCAGTTCTTC
V gene: TRBV18; clone size: once; D gene: .; J gene: TRBJ1-1; CDR3 protein: CASSPGMNTEAFF; CDR3 DNA: TGTGCCAGCTCACCAGGCATGAACACTGAAGCTTTCTTT
V gene: TRBV5-6; clone size: .; D gene: .; J gene: TRBJ1-2; CDR3 protein: CASSFLGGGDYGYTF; CDR3 DNA: TGTGCCAGCAGCTTTTTAGGGGGTGGGGACTATGGCTACACCTTC
V gene: TRBV5-1; clone size: .; D gene: .; J gene: TRBJ2-7; CDR3 protein: CASSLIGPSYEQYF; CDR3 DNA: TGCGCCAGCAGCTTGATAGGTCCCAGCTACGAGCAGTACTTC
V gene: TRBV5-1; clone size: once; D gene: TRBD2; J gene: TRBJ2-1; CDR3 protein: CASRGLAEHNEQFF; CDR3 DNA: TGCGCCAGCCGGGGACTAGCGGAACACAATGAGCAGTTCTTC
V gene: TRBV18; clone size: .; D gene: .; J gene: TRBJ1-1; CDR3 protein: CASSPDTVRNTEAFF; CDR3 DNA: TGTGCCAGCTCACCAGACACAGTGAGGAACACTGAAGCTTTCTTT
V gene: TRBV27; clone size: .; D gene: TRBD2; J gene: TRBJ2-7; CDR3 protein: CASSGTSGRYVQYF; CDR3 DNA: TGTGCCAGCAGTGGGACTAGCGGGAGGTACGTGCAGTACTTC
V gene: TRBV2; clone size: .; D gene: .; J gene: TRBJ1-1; CDR3 protein: CASSVGRRNTEAFF; CDR3 DNA: TGTGCCAGCAGTGTCGGACGGAGGAACACTGAAGCTTTCTTT
V gene: TRBV7-2; clone size: .; D gene: .; J gene: TRBJ2-7; CDR3 protein: CASSGRDSRSEQYF; CDR3 DNA: TGTGCCAGCAGCGGGCGGGACAGCAGATCCGAGCAGTACTTC
V gene: TRBV7-2; clone size: .; D gene: .; J gene: TRBJ1-6; CDR3 protein: CASSFQGSYNSPLHF; CDR3 DNA: TGTGCCAGCAGCTTCCAGGGGTCGTATAATTCACCCCTCCACTTT